The 27 T cell receptor beta chains in this list originate from one sample, sequenced in a study of T cell responses to AZD1222 COVID-19 vaccine. Sequencing used immunoSEQ multiplex PCR; TCRdb keeps in-frame clones, though not all of them. The profile shows some 190,000 clones, 88% of them singletons. This specimen was peripheral blood, taken on day 0 of AZD1222 vaccination. All receptors derive from an adult in good health.

The rearrangement links TRBV5-1 to TRBJ1-6; tentatively, D is TRBD1 (6 bases). Germline-derived CDR1 and CDR2 are SGHRS and YFSETQ. Deletions cut 1 base from V and 10 bases from J, with 18 bases between. CDR3 length equals 16 residues. The CDR3 region is CASSLSSGRGASPLHF. The CDR3 bases are TGCGCCAGCAGCTTGTCCTCGGGCAGGGGCGCCTCACCCCTCCACTTT.

The CDR3 reads CASTDGRGDGYTF. The CDR3, as DNA: TGTGCCAGCACCGACGGCAGGGGTGATGGCTACACCTTC. V usage is TRBV11-3 and J usage is TRBJ1-2; D is perhaps TRBD1 (6 bases). V lost 7 bases and J 6 bases, leaving 15 bases between the germline ends. The CDR3 is 13 residues long. CDR1 and CDR2 (germline): SGHNT, YENEEA.

A single count supports this clone. The V gene is TRBV5-1, the J gene TRBJ1-1, with D maybe TRBD1 (6 bases). CDR1 is SGHRS and CDR2 is YFSETQ in the germline V gene. CDR3 size: 14 residues. Trimming cost V 3 bases and J 1 base, with 10 bases left between them. CDR3: CASSSTQGNTEAFF. As DNA, the CDR3 is TGCGCCAGCAGCTCTACACAGGGGAACACTGAAGCTTTCTTT.

The rearrangement uses TRBV28 and TRBJ1-1; D call uncertain. V gave up 2 bases and J gave up 0 bases, with 7 bases separating them. Per germline, CDR1 MDHEN and CDR2 SYDVKM. This CDR3 contains 14 residues. CDR3 sequence (DNA): TGTGCCAGCAGTTTAGTACAGATGAACACTGAAGCTTTCTTT. It specifies CASSLVQMNTEAFF.

V usage is TRBV5-6 and J usage is TRBJ1-2; D is unclear. The V gene lost 4 bases and the J gene lost 3 bases, with 13 bases spanning the gap. The CDR3 consists of 14 residues. Germline V gene sequence: CDR1 SGHDT, CDR2 YYEEEE. CDR3 protein: CASSLGRNDYGYTF. CDR3 DNA: TGTGCCAGCAGCCTAGGGCGCAACGACTATGGCTACACCTTC. Full variable domain (missing parts from reference TRBV5-6 and TRBJ1-2): DAGVTQSPTHLIKTRGQQVTLRCSPKSGHDTVSWYQQALGQGPQFIFQYYEEEERQRGNFPDRFSGHQFPNYSSELNVNALLLGDSALYLCASSLGRNDYGYTFGSGTRLTVV.

This clone has only a few counts. The V and J genes are TRBV19 and TRBJ1-5, with D maybe TRBD1 (5 bases). V dropped 9 bases and J dropped 4 bases, with 16 bases sitting between them. There are 14 residues in the CDR3. In germline, CDR1 is LNHDA, CDR2 SQIVND (reference sequence). The CDR3 DNA reads as TGTGCCAGGGCAGTAAGGGAGGGGAATCAGCCCCAGCATTTT. Amino acid sequence: CARAVREGNQPQHF.

J is TRBJ1-2 and V is TRBV27; 7 positions agree with TRBD1. CDR1 is MNHEY, CDR2 SMNVEV, per germline (reference sequence). J was trimmed by 10 bases and V by 8 bases; bases with no gene match: 7. The CDR3 is 11 amino acids. The CDR3 protein is CASGRQGPYTF. The CDR3, as DNA: TGTGCCAGCGGGAGACAGGGCCCCTACACCTTC.

The chain joins TRBV5-1 to TRBJ2-6, with 8 positions matching TRBD1. This CDR3 region has 15 residues. Germline lookup yields CDR1 SGHRS and CDR2 YFSETQ. V was pared by 4 bases and J by 9 bases, with 9 bases of the junction left unmatched. CDR3 sequence (DNA): TGCGCCAGCAGCCTGGGGACAGGTGGGAGCAACGTCCTGACTTTC. It encodes CASSLGTGGSNVLTF.

The rearrangement joins TRBV11-2 to TRBJ2-5; 11 bases match TRBD2. V was pared by 1 base and J by 7 bases, with 5 bases of the junction left unmatched. Germline V gene lookup returns CDR1 SGHAT and CDR2 FQNNGV. This CDR3 region has 15 residues. CDR3 protein: CASSLVLAGVGTQYF. CDR3 DNA: TGTGCCAGCAGCTTAGTACTAGCGGGGGTAGGGACCCAGTACTTC.

This sequence joins TRBV5-1 and TRBJ1-5; D gene unclear. The CDR3 has 14 residues. The V gene's germline CDR1 is SGHRS and CDR2 YFSETQ. With 0 bases removed from V and 4 bases from J, the gap between germline ends came to 8 bases. The CDR3 loop reads CASSLGTENQPQHF. CDR3 coding DNA: TGCGCCAGCAGCTTGGGGACGGAGAATCAGCCCCAGCATTTT. The variable domain in full, with the rest retrieved from reference TRBV5-1 and TRBJ1-5, is KAGVTQTPRYLIKTRGQQVTLSCSPISGHRSVSWYQQTPGQGLQFLFEYFSETQRNKGNFPGRFSGRQFSNSRSEMNVSTLELGDSALYLCASSLGTENQPQHFGDGTRLSIL.

J is TRBJ2-3 and V is TRBV5-1, with D possibly called TRBD1 or TRBD2 (6 bases each). CDR1 is SGHRS, CDR2 YFSETQ, per germline. Trimming pared 0 bases from V and 4 bases from J, leaving 9 bases between. This CDR3 spans 14 amino acids. The CDR3 coding sequence is TGCGCCAGCAGCTTGGCGGGGGCAGCAGATACGCAGTATTTT. It codes for CASSLAGAADTQYF.

The genes are TRBV6-5 and TRBJ2-5; 8 bases are a match to TRBD1. The germline CDR1 and CDR2 sequences are MNHEY and SVGAGI. This CDR3 comprises 14 residues. The V and J ends lost 4 bases and 3 bases, in that order; junction bases with no gene match: 4. CDR3 coding DNA: TGTGCCAGCAGTTCGCGGACAGGGAAAGAGACCCAGTACTTC. Translating gives CASSSRTGKETQYF.

DNA for the CDR3: TGTGCCAGCAGTGCGGAGGGTGAGCAGTTCTTC. Amino acid sequence: CASSAEGEQFF. This sequence joins TRBV2 and TRBJ2-1, with a tentative D call TRBD2 (6 bases). CDR1 is SNHLY and CDR2 is FYNNEI in the germline V gene. Between the trimmed V and J ends, which lost 4 bases and 9 bases, there was a span of 7 bases. The CDR3 is 11 residues long.

V and J are TRBV5-1 and TRBJ2-3, with 9 bases lining up with TRBD1. Trimming removed 0 bases from V and 7 bases from J; junction bases left unmatched: 6. CDR1 and CDR2 (germline): SGHRS, YFSETQ. There are 15 residues in the CDR3. The CDR3 loop reads CASSLAGQGPNTQYF. The CDR3 DNA reads TGCGCCAGCAGCTTGGCCGGACAGGGGCCGAATACGCAGTATTTT.

V usage is TRBV5-1 and J usage is TRBJ2-7, with D tentatively TRBD2 (6 bases). The germline CDR1 and CDR2 sequences are SGHRS and YFSETQ. The CDR3 contains 14 residues. Trimming left V 0 bases short and J 9 bases short, with 16 bases between. CDR3: CASSLGRSLGGQYF. The CDR3 nucleotides read TGCGCCAGCAGCTTGGGCAGATCCCTCGGGGGGCAGTACTTC.

The chain couples TRBV19 to TRBJ1-1; D unresolved. CDR3 length: 15 residues. Germline lookup yields CDR1 LNHDA and CDR2 SQIVND (reference sequence). Trimming removed 3 bases from V and 4 bases from J, with 15 bases in between. Here the CDR3 DNA reads TGTGCCAGTAGTATCCCCCGGACCCTCCCCACTGAAGCTTTCTTT. Protein product: CASSIPRTLPTEAFF.

V usage is TRBV9 and J usage is TRBJ1-6; TRBD1 agrees at 7 bases. V shed 2 bases, J shed 10 bases, and the junction held 6 bases outside the gene matches. The CDR3 length is 14 residues. The germline V gene has CDR1 SGDLS and CDR2 YYNGEE. CDR3 DNA sequence: TGTGCCAGCAGCGTCACAGGGGATCAGTCACCCCTCCACTTT. This gives the protein CASSVTGDQSPLHF.

This chain connects TRBV7-6 to TRBJ1-2; no definite D call. Germline loops: CDR1 SGHVS, CDR2 FNYEAQ. V was trimmed by 1 base and J by 4 bases, leaving 13 bases between them. The CDR3 is made up of 15 amino acids. In nucleotides, the CDR3 is TGTGCCAGCAGCTTAGACGGCCCGAGCACCTATGGCTACACCTTC. Its translation is CASSLDGPSTYGYTF. The full variable domain, in which reference TRBV7-6 and TRBJ1-2 provide the parts outside the CDR3, is GAGVSQSPRYKVTKRGQDVALRCDPISGHVSLYWYRQALGQGPEFLTYFNYEAQQDKSGLPNDRFSAERPEGSISTLTIQRTEQRDSAMYRCASSLDGPSTYGYTFGSGTRLTVV.

V gene TRBV11-3 combines with J gene TRBJ2-7; 8 bases are shared with TRBD1. CDR3 length: 14 residues. V gave up 5 bases and J gave up 1 base; unmatched junction bases: 4. From germline, CDR1 is SGHNT and CDR2 YENEEA. CDR3 sequence (DNA): TGTGCCAGCAGCCGGGACAGGCTGTCCTACGAGCAGTACTTC. This codes for CASSRDRLSYEQYF.

The chain carries TRBV30 and TRBJ1-5; D not certain. Germline V gives CDR1 GTSNPN, CDR2 SVGIG (reference sequence). The CDR3 sequence is 15 residues long. The germline V and J ends were trimmed by 4 bases and 1 base, with 14 bases remaining between them. The CDR3 bases are TGTGCCTGGAAAAGGCCCGGGAAAAGCAATCAGCCCCAGCATTTT. It codes for CAWKRPGKSNQPQHF. Full variable domain (remainder filled in from reference TRBV30 and TRBJ1-5): SQTIHQWPATLVQPVGSPLSLECTVEGTSNPNLYWYRQAAGRGLQLLFYSVGIGQISSEVPQNLSASRPQDRQFILSSKKLLLSDSGFYLCAWKRPGKSNQPQHFGDGTRLSIL.

This rearrangement joins TRBV7-7 to TRBJ2-5, with D uncertain. CDR1 is SSHAT, CDR2 FNYEAQ, per germline (reference sequence). This CDR3 contains 16 residues. V was trimmed by 1 base and J by 0 bases, leaving 12 bases between them. The CDR3 loop is CASSLGVTLYQETQYF. The CDR3 bases are TGTGCCAGCAGCTTAGGGGTAACTCTGTACCAAGAGACCCAGTACTTC.

This clone was observed a single time. The chain is built from TRBV30 and TRBJ2-7, with D possibly being TRBD1 (7 bases). The germline V gene has CDR1 GTSNPN and CDR2 SVGIG (reference sequence). The CDR3 is 13 residues long. Trimming took off 3 bases at V and 1 base at J, with 10 bases between the two ends. The CDR3 is CAWSAGQSYEQYF. In nucleotides, the CDR3 is TGTGCCTGGAGCGCGGGACAGTCCTACGAGCAGTACTTC.

This chain uses TRBV7-9 with TRBJ2-7, with TRBD1 identical over 8 bases. The germline gives CDR1 SEHNR, CDR2 FQNEAQ (reference sequence). The CDR3 is 14 residues long. The V gene end was trimmed by 5 bases and the J gene end by 7 bases; junction bases not matched to a gene: 10. The DNA for the CDR3 is TGTGCCAGCAGCAAACGACAGGGGCTAGAAGAGCAGTACTTC. It codes for CASSKRQGLEEQYF.

This sequence joins TRBV5-1 and TRBJ1-5, with D unresolved. Germline-derived CDR1 and CDR2 are SGHRS and YFSETQ. This CDR3 contains 15 residues. Trimming cost V 2 bases and J 4 bases, with 13 bases left between them. CDR3 sequence reads: CASSFTVPLNQPQHF. The CDR3 DNA follows: TGCGCCAGCAGCTTCACGGTCCCCCTTAATCAGCCCCAGCATTTT.

CDR3 DNA sequence: TGTGCCAGCAGTGAATCTCGGGCAGGGCAAGGCTACACCTTC. As protein: CASSESRAGQGYTF. This chain connects TRBV25-1 to TRBJ1-2; maybe TRBD1 (5 bases). The CDR3 totals 14 residues. The germline CDR1 and CDR2 sequences are MGHDK and SYGVNS. V was cut by 1 base and J by 8 bases, with 14 bases left in between.

This clone was recorded a few times. The chain combines TRBV28 with TRBJ1-3, with D unclear. Germline assignment: CDR1 MDHEN and CDR2 SYDVKM. V lost 2 bases and J lost 4, with 18 bases in between. The CDR3 has 17 amino acids. In nucleotides, the CDR3 is TGTGCCAGCAGTTTACATGTCAAGGGTAGGAGGGGAAACACCATATATTTT. Amino acid sequence: CASSLHVKGRRGNTIYF. The whole variable domain, remainder taken from reference TRBV28 and TRBJ1-3, is DVKVTQSSRYLVKRTGEKVFLECVQDMDHENMFWYRQDPGLGLRLIYFSYDVKMKEKGDIPEGYSVSREKKERFSLILESASTNQTSMYLCASSLHVKGRRGNTIYFGEGSWLTVV.

The rearrangement uses TRBV7-9 and TRBJ1-5, with D unclear. Trimming stripped 4 bases from V and 4 bases from J, with 14 bases between. The germline gives CDR1 SEHNR, CDR2 FQNEAQ (reference sequence). The length of the CDR3 is 15 residues. CDR3 in amino acids: CASSSRRERNQPQHF. CDR3 DNA sequence: TGTGCCAGCAGCTCCCGACGGGAACGGAATCAGCCCCAGCATTTT.